This TCR beta chain is from a study of immune evolution from preneoplasia to lung adenocarcinoma. Findings of the study overall: Clonality was highest in normal lung, lower in later-stage lesions apparently. From normal lung to invasive adenocarcinoma, top clone frequencies appeared to decrease.

Only in-frame clones appear in the TCRdb table, and some are missing; sequencing was by immunoSEQ multiplex PCR. The sample includes about 3,900 clones, around 78% seen only once; the top ten take 12%. Each case's diagnosis was confirmed by two pathologists on H&E. Nucleic acids came from premalignant or tumor cells enriched by macro-dissection. The V gene's germline CDR1 is MNHEY and CDR2 SVGAGI. The V and J ends lost 0 bases and 9 bases respectively, with 14 bases between them. The CDR3 length is 14 residues. With respect to this clone: Its antigen is undetermined.

Specimen: FFPE minimally invasive lung adenocarcinoma tissue. This sequence was found in an older person with lung adenocarcinoma. The V and J genes are TRBV6-5 and TRBJ1-1; D is undetermined. The CDR3 bases are TGTGCCAGCAGTTACTCGATAGGGCAGAATAAAGCTTTCTTT. Translated: CASSYSIGQNKAFF.